These T cell receptor beta chains were read from a single sample in a study of blood T cell repertoires in COVID-19. Libraries were prepared by immunoSEQ multiplex PCR; TCRdb keeps only in-frame clonotypes and omits some of them. The sample gives about 260,000 clones, 85% to 90% of which show up once; 3.7% is in the top ten. What was sequenced was peripheral blood. The receptors originated from a woman aged 40 to 50 with acute or convalescent COVID-19. The CDR3 runs from the conserved cysteine through the conserved F or W. The D gene is left open where the match is weak. Clone size, where shown, is once, few, many, or a class for clones that have expanded.

J,length,size,V,D,CDR3,DNA
TRBJ1-5,15,NA,TRBV4-1,NA,CASSQTGTSNQPQHF,TGCGCCAGCAGCCAAACAGGGACTAGCAATCAGCCCCAGCATTTT
TRBJ1-2,12,NA,TRBV12-3/TRBV12-4,NA,CASSPSGVGYTF,TGTGCCAGCAGTCCTTCAGGTGTTGGCTACACCTTC
TRBJ1-1,13,once,TRBV13,TRBD1,CASSLGQDTEAFF,TGTGCCAGCAGCCTGGGACAGGACACTGAAGCTTTCTTT
TRBJ1-2,15,NA,TRBV6-5,TRBD1,CASKTGRGLNYGYTF,TGTGCCAGCAAAACCGGCAGGGGGCTAAACTATGGCTACACCTTC
TRBJ2-1,15,NA,TRBV7-2,TRBD2,CASRSAGEAYNEQFF,TGTGCCAGCAGGTCAGCGGGGGAAGCCTACAATGAGCAGTTCTTC
TRBJ2-1,18,NA,TRBV2,TRBD2,CAQGGTSGGHSSYNEQFF,TGTGCCCAAGGGGGGACTAGCGGGGGGCACTCCTCCTACAATGAGCAGTTCTTC
TRBJ1-2,16,NA,TRBV24-1,NA,CATSDPTGTPNYGYTF,TGTGCCACCAGTGATCCTACAGGGACCCCTAACTATGGCTACACCTTC
TRBJ1-2,15,few,TRBV21-1,NA,CASSHNPRESDGYTF,TGTGCCAGCAGCCATAACCCCCGGGAGTCGGATGGCTACACCTTC
TRBJ1-2,12,NA,TRBV5-4,NA,CASRTGINGYTF,TGTGCCAGCCGAACAGGGATCAATGGCTACACCTTC
TRBJ1-4,13,NA,TRBV28,NA,CASSLENTGKAFF,TGTGCCAGCAGCCTCGAGAATACAGGGAAGGCTTTTTTT
TRBJ1-2,14,NA,TRBV30,NA,CASREGGILHGYTF,TGTGCCTCCCGGGAGGGGGGAATCTTGCATGGCTACACCTTC
TRBJ1-1,13,once,TRBV5-1,NA,CASSLDRNTEAFF,TGCGCCAGCAGCTTGGACAGGAACACTGAAGCTTTCTTT
TRBJ2-3,17,once,TRBV6-1,TRBD2,CASSEYKRGGHTDTQYF,TGTGCCAGCAGTGAATATAAGCGGGGGGGCCACACAGATACGCAGTATTTT
TRBJ2-5,14,NA,TRBV6-5,NA,CASSYGGFQETQYF,TGTGCCAGCAGTTATGGCGGCTTCCAAGAGACCCAGTACTTC
TRBJ2-1,15,NA,TRBV9,NA,CASSPQASSYNEQFF,TGTGCCAGCAGTCCTCAGGCAAGCTCCTACAATGAGCAGTTCTTC
TRBJ1-4,13,NA,TRBV6-6,NA,CASSYRTDEKLFF,TGTGCCAGCAGTTACCGCACAGATGAAAAACTGTTTTTT
TRBJ2-5,15,NA,TRBV5-4,NA,CASSLGGRQGETQYF,TGTGCCAGCAGCTTGGGGGGCCGGCAGGGGGAGACCCAGTACTTC
TRBJ1-1,13,NA,TRBV7-9,NA,CASSLAAGTEAFF,TGTGCCAGCAGCTTAGCGGCGGGGACTGAAGCTTTCTTT
TRBJ1-2,17,NA,TRBV18,NA,CASSPGQGNDFNYGYTF,TGTGCCAGCTCACCGGGGCAGGGGAACGACTTTAACTATGGCTACACCTTC
TRBJ1-1,15,NA,TRBV6-4,NA,CASSAPGKLNAEAFF,TGTGCCAGCAGTGCCCCCGGGAAATTAAACGCTGAAGCTTTCTTT
TRBJ1-1,12,NA,TRBV7-9,TRBD1,CASSFVRGTAFF,TGTGCCAGCAGCTTCGTCAGGGGGACAGCTTTCTTT
TRBJ2-3,17,NA,TRBV5-1,TRBD2,CASSLAGTSGGEDTQYF,TGCGCCAGCAGCTTGGCAGGGACTAGCGGGGGGGAGGATACGCAGTATTTT
TRBJ1-4,14,NA,TRBV2,TRBD1,CASTKTGGNEKLFF,TGTGCCAGCACCAAGACAGGGGGGAATGAAAAACTGTTTTTT
TRBJ1-2,12,NA,TRBV5-1,NA,CASSSEAYGYTF,TGCGCCAGCAGCTCCGAGGCCTATGGCTACACCTTC
TRBJ1-4,15,NA,TRBV9,NA,CASSEWAATNEKLFF,TGTGCCAGCAGCGAATGGGCTGCAACTAATGAAAAACTGTTTTTT
TRBJ1-1,16,NA,TRBV4-1,NA,CASSQVGINRAPEAFF,TGCGCCAGCAGCCAAGTAGGAATTAACAGGGCTCCTGAAGCTTTCTTT
TRBJ1-3,15,NA,TRBV7-2,NA,CASSLEKGKGNTIYF,TGTGCCAGCAGCTTAGAGAAGGGGAAAGGAAACACCATATATTTT
TRBJ2-1,15,NA,TRBV5-1,NA,CASSLEDITYNEQFF,TGCGCCAGCAGCTTGGAGGACATAACTTACAATGAGCAGTTCTTC
TRBJ1-6,15,NA,TRBV5-1,TRBD1,CASSFGQGYNSPLHF,TGCGCCAGCAGCTTTGGACAGGGGTATAATTCACCCCTCCACTTT
TRBJ2-5,15,NA,TRBV5-8,TRBD2,CASGTSGGVWETQYF,TGTGCCAGCGGGACTAGCGGGGGCGTTTGGGAGACCCAGTACTTC
TRBJ1-1,14,NA,TRBV27,NA,CASSFAQENTEAFF,TGTGCCAGCAGTTTCGCACAGGAAAACACTGAAGCTTTCTTT